This T cell receptor (beta chain) is drawn from a study of shared clonotypes between healthy human individuals. This CDR3 is built from 16 residues. Trimming left V 5 bases short and J 1 base short, with 16 bases between. CDR1 and CDR2 (germline): SGHNT, YENEEA. Data came from immunoSEQ multiplex PCR; TCRdb stores just in-frame clones and leaves some out. The sample shows under 1 million clones, 95% to 97% of them seen only once. This clone appeared once. Antigen specificity is unknown. Study-wide findings and caveats: Clonotype sharing levels among donors were expected to vary with sequencing depth.

Terminally differentiated effector memory CD45RA+ cells were excluded by CCR7 positive selection of CD45RO-negative cells. This clonotype was obtained from a man aged 25-40 years in good health. The V gene is TRBV11-3, the J gene TRBJ2-3; D is possibly TRBD1 (5 bases). Sequencing input: naive CD8+ T cells sorted from blood. CDR3: CASSRTTGIGTDTQYF. In DNA, the CDR3 is TGTGCCAGCAGCCGAACAACAGGTATTGGCACAGATACGCAGTATTTT.